These 3 T cell receptor beta chains were sequenced from one sample in a study of T cells after yellow fever vaccination. One entry per CDR3 protein, called by TCRdb with MiXCR from the 5' RACE reads. The table includes around 600,000 distinct CDR3 sequences, around 12% detected once. The material sequenced was PBMCs, taken on the day of the yellow fever booster vaccination. All receptors come from a man aged 25-40 years who received the YFV17D yellow fever vaccine.

This clonotype has only a few counts. This sequence joins TRBV5-1 and TRBJ2-3; TRBD2 matches at 9 bases. The germline gives CDR1 SGHRS, CDR2 YFSETQ. The CDR3 is 15 amino acids. Unmatched junction bases numbered 8, after V lost 5 bases and J lost 4 bases. CDR3 residues: CASSAGGRASDTQYF. In DNA, the CDR3 is TGCGCCAGCAGTGCAGGCGGGAGGGCCTCAGATACGCAGTATTTT.

Points on this clonotype: The junction does not match germline at one end; this may be a read error. The V gene is TRBV3-1, the J gene TRBJ2-1; 7 nucleotides agree with TRBD2. There are 16 residues in the CDR3. Germline CDR1 and CDR2: LGHDT and YNNKEL (reference sequence). The CDR3, as DNA: TGTCCCAGCAGCCACGACCGGGACTATTCCTACAATGAGCAGTTCTTC. The encoded protein is CPSSHDRDYSYNEQFF.

This clonotype was counted between two and nine times. The chain couples TRBV15 to TRBJ2-3, with 7 bases matching TRBD2. Germline-derived CDR1 and CDR2 are LNHNV and YYDKDF (reference sequence). The CDR3 runs 15 residues. J lost 2 bases, V lost 6 bases, and 8 bases had no gene match. The CDR3 loop is CATSVLAVSTDTQYF. The CDR3 DNA follows: TGTGCCACCAGTGTTCTAGCGGTCTCCACAGATACGCAGTATTTT.